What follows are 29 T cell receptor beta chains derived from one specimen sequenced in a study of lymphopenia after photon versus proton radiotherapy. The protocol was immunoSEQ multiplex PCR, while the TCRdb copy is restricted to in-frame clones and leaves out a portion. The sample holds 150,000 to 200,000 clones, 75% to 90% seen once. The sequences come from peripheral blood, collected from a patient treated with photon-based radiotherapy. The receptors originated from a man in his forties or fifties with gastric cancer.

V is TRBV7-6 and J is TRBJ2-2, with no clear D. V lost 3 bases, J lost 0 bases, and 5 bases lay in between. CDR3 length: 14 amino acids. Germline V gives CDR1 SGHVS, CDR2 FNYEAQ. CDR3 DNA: TGTGCCAGCAGCTTTGGAACGAACACCGGGGAGCTGTTTTTT. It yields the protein CASSFGTNTGELFF. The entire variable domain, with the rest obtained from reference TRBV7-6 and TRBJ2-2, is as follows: GAGVSQSPRYKVTKRGQDVALRCDPISGHVSLYWYRQALGQGPEFLTYFNYEAQQDKSGLPNDRFSAERPEGSISTLTIQRTEQRDSAMYRCASSFGTNTGELFFGEGSRLTVL.

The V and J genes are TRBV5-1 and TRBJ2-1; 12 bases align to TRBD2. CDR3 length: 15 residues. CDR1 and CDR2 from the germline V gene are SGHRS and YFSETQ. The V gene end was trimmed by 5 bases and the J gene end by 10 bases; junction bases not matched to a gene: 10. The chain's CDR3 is CASSERLAGVREQFF. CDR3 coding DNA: TGCGCCAGCAGTGAAAGACTAGCGGGAGTGCGCGAGCAGTTCTTC.

CDR3 DNA: TGTGCCAGCTCACCCGGGACAGGTGATTATCAGCCCCAGCATTTT. It yields the protein CASSPGTGDYQPQHF. The chain combines TRBV18 with TRBJ1-5; 8 bases are a match to TRBD1. Germline V lookup: CDR1 KGHSH, CDR2 LQKENI. The J segment lost 5 bases and the V segment lost 3 bases, leaving 6 bases of the junction unmatched. The CDR3 loop spans 15 amino acids.

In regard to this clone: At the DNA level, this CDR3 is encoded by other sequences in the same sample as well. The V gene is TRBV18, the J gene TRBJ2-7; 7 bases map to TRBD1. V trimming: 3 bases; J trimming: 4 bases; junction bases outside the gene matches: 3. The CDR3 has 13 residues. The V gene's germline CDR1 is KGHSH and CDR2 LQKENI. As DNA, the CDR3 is TGTGCCAGCTCACCGGGACAGACTTACGAGCAGTACTTC. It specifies CASSPGQTYEQYF.

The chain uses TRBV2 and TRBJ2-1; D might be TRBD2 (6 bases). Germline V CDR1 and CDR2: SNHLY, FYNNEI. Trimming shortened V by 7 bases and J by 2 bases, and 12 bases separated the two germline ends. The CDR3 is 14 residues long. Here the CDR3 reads CASTWGGAYNEQFF. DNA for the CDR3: TGTGCCAGCACTTGGGGCGGGGCCTACAATGAGCAGTTCTTC.

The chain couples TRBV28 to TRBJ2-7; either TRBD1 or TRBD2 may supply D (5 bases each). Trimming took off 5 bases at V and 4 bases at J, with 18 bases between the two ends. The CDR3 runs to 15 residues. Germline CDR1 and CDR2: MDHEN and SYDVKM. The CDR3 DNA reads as TGTGCCAGCAGTAACTACGGGACGGGAAAATACGAGCAGTACTTC. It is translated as CASSNYGTGKYEQYF.

This CDR3 is CASSLTANGEQYF. CDR3 DNA sequence: TGTGCCAGCAGTTTGACAGCAAATGGGGAGCAGTACTTC. The chain recombines TRBV5-4 with TRBJ2-7; D is perhaps TRBD1 (5 bases). CDR1 SGHNT and CDR2 YYREEE come from the germline V gene (reference sequence). The CDR3 spans 13 residues. The germline V and J ends were trimmed by 5 bases and 7 bases, with 16 bases remaining between them.

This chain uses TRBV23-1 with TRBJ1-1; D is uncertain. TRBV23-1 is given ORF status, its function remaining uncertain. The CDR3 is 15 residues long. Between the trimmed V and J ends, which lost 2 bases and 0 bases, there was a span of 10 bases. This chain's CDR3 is CASSQPPPMNTEAFF. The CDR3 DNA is TGCGCCAGCAGTCAACCCCCTCCCATGAACACTGAAGCTTTCTTT.

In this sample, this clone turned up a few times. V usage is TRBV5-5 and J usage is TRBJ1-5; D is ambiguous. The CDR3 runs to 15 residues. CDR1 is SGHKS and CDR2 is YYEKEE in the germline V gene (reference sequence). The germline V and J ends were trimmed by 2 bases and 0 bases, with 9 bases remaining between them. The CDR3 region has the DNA TGTGCCAGCAGCTTTCACAGTTATAGCAATCAGCCCCAGCATTTT. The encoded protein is CASSFHSYSNQPQHF.

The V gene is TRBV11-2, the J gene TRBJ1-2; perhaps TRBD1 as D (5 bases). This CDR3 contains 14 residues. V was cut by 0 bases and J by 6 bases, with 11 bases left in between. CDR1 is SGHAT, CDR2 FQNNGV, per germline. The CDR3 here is CASSLEEEGHGYTF. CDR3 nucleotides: TGTGCCAGCAGCTTAGAGGAGGAGGGACATGGCTACACCTTC.

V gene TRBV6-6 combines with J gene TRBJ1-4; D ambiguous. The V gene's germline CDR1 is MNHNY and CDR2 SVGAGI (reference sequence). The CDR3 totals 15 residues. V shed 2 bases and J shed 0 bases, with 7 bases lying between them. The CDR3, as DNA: TGTGCCAGCAGTTACGCGCCCTCAACTAATGAAAAACTGTTTTTT. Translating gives CASSYAPSTNEKLFF.

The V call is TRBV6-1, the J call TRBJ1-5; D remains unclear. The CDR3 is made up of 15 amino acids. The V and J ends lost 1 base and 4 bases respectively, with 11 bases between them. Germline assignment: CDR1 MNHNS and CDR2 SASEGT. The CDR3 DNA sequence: TGTGCCAGCAGTGAAGGGGTAACCGAGAATCAGCCCCAGCATTTT. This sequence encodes CASSEGVTENQPQHF.

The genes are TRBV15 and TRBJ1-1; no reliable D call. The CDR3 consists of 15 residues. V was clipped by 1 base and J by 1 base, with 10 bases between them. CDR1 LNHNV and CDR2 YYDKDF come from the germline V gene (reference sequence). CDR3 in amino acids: CATSRVFSGNTEAFF. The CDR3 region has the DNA TGTGCCACCAGCAGAGTCTTTTCAGGGAACACTGAAGCTTTCTTT.

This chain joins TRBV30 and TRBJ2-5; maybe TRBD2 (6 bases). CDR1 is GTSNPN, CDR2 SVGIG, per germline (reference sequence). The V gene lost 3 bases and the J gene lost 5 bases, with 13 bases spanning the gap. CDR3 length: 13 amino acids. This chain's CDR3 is CAWSRGTVETQYF. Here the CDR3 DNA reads TGTGCCTGGAGCCGAGGGACTGTGGAGACCCAGTACTTC. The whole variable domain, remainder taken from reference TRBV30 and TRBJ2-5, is SQTIHQWPATLVQPVGSPLSLECTVEGTSNPNLYWYRQAAGRGLQLLFYSVGIGQISSEVPQNLSASRPQDRQFILSSKKLLLSDSGFYLCAWSRGTVETQYFGPGTRLLVL.

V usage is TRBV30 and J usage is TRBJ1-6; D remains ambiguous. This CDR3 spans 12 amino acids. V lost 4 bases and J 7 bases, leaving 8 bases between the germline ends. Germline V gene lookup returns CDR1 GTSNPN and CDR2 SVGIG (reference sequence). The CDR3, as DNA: TGTGCCTGGACCCGTTTCAATTCACCCCTCCACTTT. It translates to CAWTRFNSPLHF.

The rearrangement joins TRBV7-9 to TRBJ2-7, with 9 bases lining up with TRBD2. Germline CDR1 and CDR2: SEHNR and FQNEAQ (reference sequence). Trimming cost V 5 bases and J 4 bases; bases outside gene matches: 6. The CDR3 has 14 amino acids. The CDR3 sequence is CASSVSGSGYEQYF. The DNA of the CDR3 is TGTGCCAGCAGCGTTAGCGGGAGCGGGTACGAGCAGTACTTC.

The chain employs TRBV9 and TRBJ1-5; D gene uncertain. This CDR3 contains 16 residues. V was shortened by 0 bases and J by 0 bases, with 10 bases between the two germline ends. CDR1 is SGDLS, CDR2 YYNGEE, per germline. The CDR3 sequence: CASSVGSGNSNQPQHF. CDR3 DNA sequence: TGTGCCAGCAGCGTAGGGTCAGGTAATAGCAATCAGCCCCAGCATTTT.

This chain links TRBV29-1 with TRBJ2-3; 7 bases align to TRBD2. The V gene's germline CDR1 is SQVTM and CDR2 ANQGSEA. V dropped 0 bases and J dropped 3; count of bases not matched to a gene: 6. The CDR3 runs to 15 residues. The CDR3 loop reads CSVEDRWGGTDTQYF. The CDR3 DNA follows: TGCAGCGTTGAAGACCGCTGGGGGGGGACAGATACGCAGTATTTT.

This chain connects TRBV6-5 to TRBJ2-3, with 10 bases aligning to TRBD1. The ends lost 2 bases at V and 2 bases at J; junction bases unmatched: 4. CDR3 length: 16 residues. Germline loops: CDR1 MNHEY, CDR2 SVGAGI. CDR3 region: CASSYTGQGTTDTQYF. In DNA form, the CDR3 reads TGTGCCAGCAGTTACACGGGACAGGGGACCACAGATACGCAGTATTTT.

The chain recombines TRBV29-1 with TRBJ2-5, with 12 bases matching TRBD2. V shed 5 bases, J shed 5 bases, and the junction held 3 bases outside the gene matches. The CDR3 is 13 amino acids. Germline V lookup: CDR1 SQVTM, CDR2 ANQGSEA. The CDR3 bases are TGCAGCGTTCTAGCGGGAGGGCCGGAGACCCAGTACTTC. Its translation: CSVLAGGPETQYF. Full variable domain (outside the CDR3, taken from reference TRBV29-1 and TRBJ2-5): SAVISQKPSRDICQRGTSLTIQCQVDSQVTMMFWYRQQPGQSLTLIATANQGSEATYESGFVIDKFPISRPNLTFSTLTVSNMSPEDSSIYLCSVLAGGPETQYFGPGTRLLVL.

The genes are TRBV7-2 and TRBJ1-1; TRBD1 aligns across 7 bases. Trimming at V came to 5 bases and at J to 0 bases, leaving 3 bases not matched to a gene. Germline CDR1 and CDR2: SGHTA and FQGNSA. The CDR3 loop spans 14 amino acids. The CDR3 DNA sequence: TGTGCCAGCAGCCGGGACAGTTTGAACACTGAAGCTTTCTTT. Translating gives CASSRDSLNTEAFF. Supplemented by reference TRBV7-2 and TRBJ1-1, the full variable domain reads GAGVSQSPSNKVTEKGKDVELRCDPISGHTALYWYRQSLGQGLEFLIYFQGNSAPDKSGLPSDRFSAERTGGSVSTLTIQRTQQEDSAVYLCASSRDSLNTEAFFGQGTRLTVV.

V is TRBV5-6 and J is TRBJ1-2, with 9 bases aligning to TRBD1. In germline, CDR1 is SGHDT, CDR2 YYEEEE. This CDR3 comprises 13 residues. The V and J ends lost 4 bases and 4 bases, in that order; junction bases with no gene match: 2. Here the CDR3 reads CASSQGQGYGYTF. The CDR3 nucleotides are TGTGCCAGCAGCCAGGGACAGGGCTATGGCTACACCTTC. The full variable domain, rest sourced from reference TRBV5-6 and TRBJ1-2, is DAGVTQSPTHLIKTRGQQVTLRCSPKSGHDTVSWYQQALGQGPQFIFQYYEEEERQRGNFPDRFSGHQFPNYSSELNVNALLLGDSALYLCASSQGQGYGYTFGSGTRLTVV.

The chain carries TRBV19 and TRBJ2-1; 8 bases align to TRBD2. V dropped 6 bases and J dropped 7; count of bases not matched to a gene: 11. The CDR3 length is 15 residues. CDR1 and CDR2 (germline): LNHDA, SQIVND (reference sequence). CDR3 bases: TGTGCCAGTAGAGAAAGCGGGAGCCCCGGGAATGAGCAGTTCTTC. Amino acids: CASRESGSPGNEQFF.

Here the CDR3 reads CASSPQVSSYEQYF. The CDR3 DNA sequence: TGTGCCAGCTCACCACAAGTCAGCTCCTACGAGCAGTACTTC. V usage is TRBV18 and J usage is TRBJ2-7; D remains ambiguous. CDR3 length: 14 residues. V lost 1 base and J 0 bases, leaving 7 bases between the germline ends. The V gene's germline CDR1 is KGHSH and CDR2 LQKENI.

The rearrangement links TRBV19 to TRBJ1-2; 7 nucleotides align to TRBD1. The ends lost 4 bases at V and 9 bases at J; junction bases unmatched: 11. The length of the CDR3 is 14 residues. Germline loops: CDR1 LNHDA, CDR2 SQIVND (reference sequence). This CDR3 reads CASSTPGQSWSYTF. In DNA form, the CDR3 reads TGTGCCAGTAGTACCCCGGGACAGTCGTGGAGCTACACCTTC.

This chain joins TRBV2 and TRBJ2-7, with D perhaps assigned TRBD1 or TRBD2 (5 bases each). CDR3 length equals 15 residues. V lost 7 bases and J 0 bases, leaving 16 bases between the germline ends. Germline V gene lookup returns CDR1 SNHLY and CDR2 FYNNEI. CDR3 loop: CASTEDGGPSYEQYF. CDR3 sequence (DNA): TGTGCCAGCACCGAAGATGGGGGACCCTCCTACGAGCAGTACTTC.

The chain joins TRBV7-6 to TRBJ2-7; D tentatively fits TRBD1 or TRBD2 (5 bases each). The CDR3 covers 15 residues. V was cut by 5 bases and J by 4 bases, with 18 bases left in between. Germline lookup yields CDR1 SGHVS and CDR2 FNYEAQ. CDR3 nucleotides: TGTGCCAGCAGCCCTCGGGCAGGGAGCATTTACGAGCAGTACTTC. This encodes CASSPRAGSIYEQYF.

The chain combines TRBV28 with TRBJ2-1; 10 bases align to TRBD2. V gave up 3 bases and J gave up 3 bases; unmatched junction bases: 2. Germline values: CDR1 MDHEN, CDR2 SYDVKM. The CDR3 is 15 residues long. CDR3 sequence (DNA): TGTGCCAGCAGTTTTAGCGGGAGGAACTACAATGAGCAGTTCTTC. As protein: CASSFSGRNYNEQFF. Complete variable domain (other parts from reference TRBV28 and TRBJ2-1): DVKVTQSSRYLVKRTGEKVFLECVQDMDHENMFWYRQDPGLGLRLIYFSYDVKMKEKGDIPEGYSVSREKKERFSLILESASTNQTSMYLCASSFSGRNYNEQFFGPGTRLTVL.

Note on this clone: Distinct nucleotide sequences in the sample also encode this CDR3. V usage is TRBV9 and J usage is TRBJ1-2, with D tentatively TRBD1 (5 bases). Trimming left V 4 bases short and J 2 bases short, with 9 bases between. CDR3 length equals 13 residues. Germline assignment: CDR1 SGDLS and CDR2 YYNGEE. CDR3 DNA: TGTGCCAGCAGCCCGGACATAAACTATGGCTACACCTTC. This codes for CASSPDINYGYTF.